This paragraph reports one T cell receptor beta chain. Its matching antigen is unknown. This entry belongs to a study of CD8+CD57+ T cells in acquired aplastic anemia. Study-wide results and caveats: Fewer than 30 CD8+ CDR3 sequences were shared between patients and controls.

Patients chosen for sequencing had shown CD8+CD57+ cell expansion by flow cytometry. Patients had undergone no therapy by the time their blood was sampled. Trimming removed 1 base at V and 5 bases at J, with 11 bases between. CDR1 and CDR2 from the germline V gene are DFQATT and SNEGSKA (reference sequence). The CDR3 has 13 residues. TCR beta VDJ and CDR3 profiling used genomic DNA as template. Via MiXCR, TCRdb re-called the reads, giving one row per CDR3 protein. The sample includes hundreds of thousands of distinct CDR3 sequences, about a third of them seen just once. Sequenced input: sorted CD4+, CD8+, or CD8+CD57+ T cells (not recorded which) from PBMCs. The receptor was isolated from a human donor with aplastic anemia. This sequence joins TRBV20-1 and TRBJ1-2; the D gene is possibly TRBD1 (5 bases). CDR3: CSARAGVAYGYTF. In nucleotides, the CDR3 is TGCAGTGCTAGAGCGGGGGTTGCTTATGGCTACACCTTC.